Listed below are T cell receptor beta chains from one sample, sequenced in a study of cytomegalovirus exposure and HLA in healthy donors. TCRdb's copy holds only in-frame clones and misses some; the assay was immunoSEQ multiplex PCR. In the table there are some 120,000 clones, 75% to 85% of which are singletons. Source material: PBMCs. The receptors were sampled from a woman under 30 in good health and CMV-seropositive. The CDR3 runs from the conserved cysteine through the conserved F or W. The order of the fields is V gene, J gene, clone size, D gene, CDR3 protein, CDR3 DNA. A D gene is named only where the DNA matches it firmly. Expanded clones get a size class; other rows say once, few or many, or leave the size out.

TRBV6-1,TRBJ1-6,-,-,CASSKPPTGSLLHF,TGTGCCAGCAGTAAGCCCCCGACGGGAAGTTTACTCCACTTT
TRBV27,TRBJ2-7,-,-,CASSSAGASYEQYF,TGTGCCAGCAGTTCGGCGGGGGCCTCCTACGAGCAGTACTTC
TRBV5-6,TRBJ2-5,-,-,CASSPRDWGETQYF,TGTGCCAGCAGCCCTCGGGACTGGGGGGAGACCCAGTACTTC
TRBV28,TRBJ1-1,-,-,CASSLGTSNTEAFF,TGTGCCAGCAGTCTGGGGACATCGAACACTGAAGCTTTCTTT
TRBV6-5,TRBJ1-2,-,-,CASSYRGDGDGYTF,TGTGCCAGCAGTTATCGGGGGGATGGGGATGGCTACACCTTC
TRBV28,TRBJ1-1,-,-,CASSLQNTEAFF,TGTGCCAGCAGTTTACAGAACACTGAAGCTTTCTTT
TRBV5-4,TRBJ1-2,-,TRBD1,CASSLQGNYGYTF,TGTGCCAGCAGCTTACAGGGGAACTATGGCTACACCTTC
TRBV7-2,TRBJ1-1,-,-,CASSFRNTEAFF,TGTGCCAGCAGCTTCAGGAACACTGAAGCTTTCTTT
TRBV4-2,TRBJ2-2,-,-,CASSQERVDTGELFF,TGTGCCAGCAGCCAAGAGAGAGTGGACACCGGGGAGCTGTTTTTT
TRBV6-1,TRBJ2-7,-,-,CASSESAGIVYEQYF,TGTGCCAGCAGTGAATCGGCAGGGATAGTTTACGAGCAGTACTTC
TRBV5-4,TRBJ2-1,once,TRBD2,CASSPMGGDGPYNEQFF,TGTGCCAGCAGCCCTATGGGGGGGGACGGTCCCTACAATGAGCAGTTCTTC
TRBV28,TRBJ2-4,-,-,CASTQAARREIQYF,TGTGCCAGCACCCAGGCCGCCAGACGAGAGATTCAGTACTTC
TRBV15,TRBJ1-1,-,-,CATSRDLGAGTEAFF,TGTGCCACCAGCAGAGATTTGGGGGCGGGCACTGAAGCTTTCTTT
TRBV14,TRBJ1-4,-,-,CASSPGGTLTEKLFF,TGTGCCAGCAGCCCAGGAGGCACCCTTACTGAAAAACTGTTTTTT